These T cell receptor beta chains were read from a single sample in a study of cytomegalovirus exposure and HLA in healthy donors. Clones were read by immunoSEQ multiplex PCR, and TCRdb kept only the in-frame ones, dropping some. The table lists about 120,000 clones, 70% to 75% of them singletons. The specimen sequenced was PBMCs. All receptors derive from a male donor in good health and CMV-seronegative. Each CDR3 is given with its conserved first and last residue. A D gene is named only where the DNA matches it firmly. Clone size is given for some rows only: seen once, a few or many times, or a class if the clone is expanded.

TRBV19	TRBJ2-7	-	TRBD2	TGTGCCAGTAGTATAGATTGGGTAGCGGGAGCCGACGAGCAGTACTTC	CASSIDWVAGADEQYF
TRBV21-1	TRBJ1-5	-	-	TGTGCCAGCAGCAAGGCTGTCGGACACCTCCGGTCCCAGCATTTT	CASSKAVGHLRSQHF
TRBV19	TRBJ2-7	-	-	TGTGCCAGTAGTATAAACACTCCAGACCTGTCGGGCTACGAGCAGTACTTC	CASSINTPDLSGYEQYF
TRBV9	TRBJ1-2	-	TRBD1	TGTGCCAGCACCTTGACAGGGAATGGCTACACCTTC	CASTLTGNGYTF
TRBV5-4	TRBJ1-3	-	-	TGTGCCAGCAGCTTGGGGGGGCAAATTGGAAACACCATATATTTT	CASSLGGQIGNTIYF
TRBV7-9	TRBJ1-5	-	TRBD1	TGTGCCAGCAGCCCAGGGGGCTCGAATCAGCCCCAGCATTTT	CASSPGGSNQPQHF
TRBV9	TRBJ2-1	few	-	TGTGCCAGCAGCGCCACCGCAACAAGCAATGAGCAGTTCTTC	CASSATATSNEQFF
TRBV13	TRBJ2-1	-	-	TGTGCCAGCAGCTTAGGGCGGTCCTACAATGAGCAGTTCTTC	CASSLGRSYNEQFF
TRBV5-1	TRBJ2-5	few	TRBD2	TGCGCCAGCAGCTTGGGTAATCGGGGGGAAGAGACCCAGTACTTC	CASSLGNRGEETQYF
TRBV18	TRBJ2-7	once	TRBD2	TGTGCCAGCTCGTTACTAGCGGACCCCTCCTACGAGCAGTACTTC	CASSLLADPSYEQYF
TRBV7-2	TRBJ2-3	-	-	TGTGCCAGCAGCCCAGGGGCGTATCCAGATACGCAGTATTTT	CASSPGAYPDTQYF
TRBV7-2	TRBJ2-3	-	-	TGTGCCAGCAGCCCTCTCTTCAGCACAGATACGCAGTATTTT	CASSPLFSTDTQYF
TRBV7-2	TRBJ2-3	-	TRBD2	TGTGCCAGCAGCTTGGCCCTCGGGACTAGCGGGGGGAGGGCAGATACGCAGTATTTT	CASSLALGTSGGRADTQYF
TRBV18	TRBJ2-3	-	TRBD2	TGTGCCAGCTCACCACTGGTAACGGGGGGGAAGGATACGCAGTATTTT	CASSPLVTGGKDTQYF
TRBV28	TRBJ2-1	-	-	TGTGCCAGCAGTTTGGGAAGATTTAGGGGGCAGTTCTTC	CASSLGRFRGQFF
TRBV13	TRBJ2-5	few	TRBD1	TGTGCCAGCAGCTCCCGACAGGGGGGGGAGACCCAGTACTTC	CASSSRQGGETQYF
TRBV6-4	TRBJ1-2	-	TRBD1	TGTGCCAGCAGTCTTACGGACAGGGGAGGCGGCTACACCTTC	CASSLTDRGGGYTF
TRBV6-1	TRBJ2-1	-	-	TGTGCCAGCAGTGAAGCGGGGGGGCTCCCCTACAATGAGCAGTTCTTC	CASSEAGGLPYNEQFF
TRBV4-3	TRBJ2-1	-	TRBD1	TGCGCCAGCAGCCAAGGACAGGGGGAATACAATGAGCAGTTCTTC	CASSQGQGEYNEQFF
TRBV5-1	TRBJ1-2	few	-	TGCGCCAGCAGCTTAGACAGGTATTCGGGCTACACCTTC	CASSLDRYSGYTF
TRBV2	TRBJ2-7	-	-	TGTGCCAGCAGAAGGGGTCTCGGTTACGAGCAGTACTTC	CASRRGLGYEQYF
TRBV7-2	TRBJ2-7	-	TRBD2	TGTGCCAGCAGCTTACTCAGAGAAGCGGGAATTCGCTACGAGCAGTACTTC	CASSLLREAGIRYEQYF
TRBV5-6	TRBJ2-7	once	TRBD2	TGTGCCAGCAGCTTGGCCGGTCAGCGGGGGGGACTCTACGAGCAGTACTTC	CASSLAGQRGGLYEQYF
TRBV6-5	TRBJ2-2	-	-	TGTGCCAGCAGTTACTGGGGCAGGGGTGGAACCGGGGAGCTGTTTTTT	CASSYWGRGGTGELFF
TRBV5-4	TRBJ2-6	medium-sized	TRBD2	TGTGCCAGCAGCTTGCTAGCGGCCTTCTCTGGGGCCAACGTCCTGACTTTC	CASSLLAAFSGANVLTF
TRBV4-3	TRBJ2-7	-	-	TGCGCCAGCAGCCAAGAGAGAGGCGGGACAGAGCTGGACGAGCAGTACTTC	CASSQERGGTELDEQYF
TRBV2	TRBJ1-2	-	-	TGTGCCAGCAGGGAACAGGGTGATGGCACCTTC	CASREQGDGTF
TRBV5-1	TRBJ1-1	few	-	TGCGCCAGCAGCCTGGGGCCCATCTTGAACACTGAAGCTTTCTTT	CASSLGPILNTEAFF
TRBV4-3	TRBJ1-5	-	-	TGCGCCCCATGGCCGGCAGGAATCAATCAGCCCCAGCATTTT	CAPWPAGINQPQHF
TRBV15	TRBJ1-4	-	-	TGTGCCACCAGCAGGGACAGCGCAACTAATGAAAAACTGTTTTTT	CATSRDSATNEKLFF
TRBV6-4	TRBJ1-2	-	TRBD1	TGTGCCAGCCGAGGACAGGGGGCGCAAGGCTACACCTTC	CASRGQGAQGYTF
TRBV5-1	TRBJ1-1	-	TRBD1	TGCGCCAGCAGCCAACGGACAGGGGTCCCGAACACTGAAGCTTTCTTT	CASSQRTGVPNTEAFF
TRBV19	TRBJ1-5	-	-	TGTGCCAGTAGTATCCCAGGGTGGTATCAGCCCCAGCATTTT	CASSIPGWYQPQHF
TRBV9	TRBJ2-1	-	TRBD2	TGTGCCAGCAGCCGATCTAGCGGTACCTACAATGAGCAGTTCTTC	CASSRSSGTYNEQFF
TRBV7-3	TRBJ2-3	-	-	TGTGCCAGCAGCTTTGGAGGGGCCCCCACAGATACGCAGTATTTT	CASSFGGAPTDTQYF
TRBV7-2	TRBJ2-5	few	TRBD2	TGTGCCAGCAGCTTAGGCAGCGGGACTAGCGGGGGGCAACAGTACTTC	CASSLGSGTSGGQQYF
TRBV7-8	TRBJ2-7	-	-	TGTGCCAGCAGCGGGAGACAGGCCTCCTACGAGCAGTACTTC	CASSGRQASYEQYF
TRBV10-3	TRBJ2-2	once	-	TGTGCCATCAAGGACAGAAGCACCGGGGAGCTGTTTTTT	CAIKDRSTGELFF
TRBV7-2	TRBJ1-1	-	TRBD1	TGTGCCAGCACCTGGGGGGACAGCACGAGTGAAGCTTTCTTT	CASTWGDSTSEAFF
TRBV6-6	TRBJ1-2	-	-	TGTGCCAGCAGTTACTCGCCGGAGTTAGGCTACACCTTC	CASSYSPELGYTF
TRBV5-6	TRBJ2-7	-	-	TGTGCCAGCAGCTTAATATGGGGACACCATACCTACGAGCAGTACTTC	CASSLIWGHHTYEQYF
TRBV7-2	TRBJ2-2	-	TRBD1	TGTGCCAGCAGCCAGGGACAGGCCACCGGGGAGCTGTTTTTT	CASSQGQATGELFF
TRBV28	TRBJ1-1	-	TRBD1	TGTGCCAGCAGTTCGGCCTCGACAGGGGAAGGCACTGAAGCTTTCTTT	CASSSASTGEGTEAFF
TRBV9	TRBJ2-7	-	TRBD1	TGTGCCAGCAGCGTAGGCAACAGGGGGGCCTTCGAGCAGTACTTC	CASSVGNRGAFEQYF
TRBV5-1	TRBJ1-1	few	-	TGCGCCAGCAGCGCCGGACAGTGGGACACTGAAGCTTTCTTT	CASSAGQWDTEAFF
TRBV7-2	TRBJ2-4	-	-	TGTGCCAGCAGCTTAGCCAGCGACATTCAGTACTTC	CASSLASDIQYF